This TCR beta chain was documented in a study of blood T cell repertoires in COVID-19 (dated by TCRdb to about 2020). About the study as a whole: Collaborator samples came from the United States, Italy and Spain and covered acute and convalescent phases of COVID-19. The material from the prospective study consisted of cDNA or gDNA derived from T cells, B-cell-depleted T cells, or PBMCs. Deeply sampled blood TCRbeta repertoires from subjects exposed to, actively infected with, or recovered from COVID-19 were included in the dataset. The repertoires were released in a freely available public database meant as a resource for research on the immune response to SARS-CoV-2. The samples were drawn from two sources: the first 160 participants of the ongoing ImmuneRACE study, and 1,000 to 1,500 subjects contributed by 6 global collaborators. The sample metadata nearly always contained a de-identified subject ID, COVID-19 status, age in years and sex. Where available, HLA class I and class II types were taken from metadata supplied by the sample provider and were not determined by assay-based typing. Here is what the overall study found, with its caveats: The amount of clinical and demographic metadata varied by source and participant and was provided uncurated.

Spanning cysteine to phenylalanine, the CDR3 consists of 15 amino acids. Only the CDR3 DNA is retained, 45 bases long and in frame from the first base. The germline V gene provides CDR1 KGHDR and CDR2 SFDVKD. Ends trimmed: V by 2 bases, J by 5 bases; bases unmatched to a gene: 6. Remarks on this clone: Its antigen is not yet known. There are no base qualities to consult, and no much larger clone falls within one base.

The immunoSEQ Assay, a bias-controlled multiplex PCR, was used to amplify TCRbeta CDR3 regions from genomic DNA. Processing in the source paper ran as follows. The number of nucleated cells in each sample was estimated by amplification of reference gene primers within the assay. Sequence reads were collapsed and filtered to measure the absolute abundance of every unique TCRbeta CDR3 rearrangement. For each sample, productive Simpson clonality was calculated as the square root of Simpson's diversity index over productive rearrangements. The table comes from immuneACCESS by way of TCRdb, which keeps in-frame sequences with V and J called. Part of the clones is missing from these tables; in studies checked, under half for an unresolved V gene and the rest for unknown reasons. That table furnishes V, J and clone size, whereas the DNA furnished D and trimming. Recorded for this sample are 72,000 or so clones; approximately 92% of them occurred a single time. The ten largest make up less than 0.85% of the sample.

Collaborating institutions collected whole blood in K2EDTA tubes following their own protocols. Collaborator samples were shipped for TCRbeta analysis as frozen whole blood, isolated PBMCs, or DNA extracted from either sample type. The specimen was peripheral blood. This receptor was identified in a woman of 80 years or more with acute or convalescent COVID-19. Here the chain combines TRBV24-1 and TRBJ2-3, with 7 bases matching TRBD1. The nucleotides are TGTGCCACCAGTGATTCGACAGGGACGCGAGATACGCAGTATTTT. This codes for CATSDSTGTRDTQYF.